This is a list of T cell receptor beta chains from one sample in a study of blood T cell repertoires in COVID-19. Here immunoSEQ multiplex PCR was the method, and the copy in TCRdb shows in-frame clones only, minus some. The sample has some 180,000 clones; 75% to 90% are singletons. Sequencing input: PBMCs or T cells enriched from blood (not recorded which). These receptor sequences come from a man aged 40-50 years who had recovered from COVID-19. The CDR3 runs from the conserved cysteine through the conserved F or W. A D gene is named only where the DNA matches it firmly. The size entry is marked missing in some rows and otherwise reads once, few, many or a size class.

clone_size d_call j_call v_call cdr3_nt cdr3_aa
- - TRBJ1-3 TRBV4-1 TGCGCCAGCAGCCGAGGCGGAATCTCTGGAAACACCATATATTTT CASSRGGISGNTIYF
- - TRBJ2-7 TRBV6-4 TGTGCCAGCAGCCTTACGTCGCGGAGCGAGCAGTACTTC CASSLTSRSEQYF
once TRBD1 TRBJ2-2 TRBV19 TGTGCCAGTAGTACAGGGGGCTGGGAGCTGTTTTTT CASSTGGWELFF
- - TRBJ2-4 TRBV18 TGTGCCAGCTCCCGCGCTATACAGGGTACCAAAAACATTCAGTACTTC CASSRAIQGTKNIQYF
- - TRBJ2-3 TRBV11-2 TGTGCCAGCAGCTTAGGGGCCGGGACTAGCACAGATACGCAGTATTTT CASSLGAGTSTDTQYF
- TRBD1 TRBJ1-6 TRBV6-2/TRBV6-3 TGTGCCAGCAGCCCTACGGACAGGGCGGTTTATTCACCCCTCCACTTT CASSPTDRAVYSPLHF
- - TRBJ1-2 TRBV27 TGTGCCAGCAGTTTTGCGGCTAACTATGGCTACACCTTC CASSFAANYGYTF
- - TRBJ1-4 TRBV11-2 TGTGCCAGCGATACAGGCATTTCAACTAATGAAAAACTGTTTTTT CASDTGISTNEKLFF
once - TRBJ2-3 TRBV27 TGTGCCAGCAGTTTATTTATGGGACAAGTCACAGATACGCAGTATTTT CASSLFMGQVTDTQYF
- - TRBJ1-1 TRBV11-2 TGTGCCAGCAGCTTATTCGGGATGAACACTGAAGCTTTCTTT CASSLFGMNTEAFF
- - TRBJ2-7 TRBV5-1 TGCGCCAGCAGCCAGGGTACCACCGCGGCCTACGAGCAGTACTTC CASSQGTTAAYEQYF
- TRBD1 TRBJ2-7 TRBV6-5 TGTGCCAGCAGAGCGCCCGGACAGGGGGGCGAGCAGTACTTC CASRAPGQGGEQYF
- - TRBJ2-1 TRBV6-1 TGTGCCAGCAGTGAAAGACCTACGGGTTCCTACAATGAGCAGTTCTTC CASSERPTGSYNEQFF
- TRBD2 TRBJ2-1 TRBV10-2 TGCGCCAGCGTCACGACTAGCGGGAGAAGCAGCGAGCAGTTCTTC CASVTTSGRSSEQFF
- TRBD1 TRBJ1-1 TRBV5-1 TGCGCCAGCAGCTTGGAAGGGGGCTCTGAAGCTTTCTTT CASSLEGGSEAFF
- - TRBJ2-1 TRBV29-1 TGCAGCGTCGACAAAGGAACACAGGGTATCTCCTACAATGAGCAGTTCTTC CSVDKGTQGISYNEQFF
- TRBD2 TRBJ2-1 TRBV5-1 TGCGCCAGCAGCTTGGACGGACTAGCGGGAAACTATGAGCAGTTCTTC CASSLDGLAGNYEQFF
- TRBD2 TRBJ2-1 TRBV25-1 TGTGCCAGCAGGGCTAGCGGGAGAAGGCAGTTCTTC CASRASGRRQFF
few TRBD1 TRBJ2-3 TRBV10-3 TGTGCCATCAGAAGGACAGGGGGTACAGATACGCAGTATTTT CAIRRTGGTDTQYF
- - TRBJ1-5 TRBV23-1 TGCGCCAGCAGTCGTACAGGCAATCAGCCCCAGCATTTT CASSRTGNQPQHF
- TRBD2 TRBJ2-3 TRBV15 TGTGCCACCAGCAGGGTCGGACTAGCGGGAAGCACAGATACGCAGTATTTT CATSRVGLAGSTDTQYF
- - TRBJ1-1 TRBV13 TGTGCCAGCAGCTTAACACAGGGGAACACTGAAGCTTTCTTT CASSLTQGNTEAFF